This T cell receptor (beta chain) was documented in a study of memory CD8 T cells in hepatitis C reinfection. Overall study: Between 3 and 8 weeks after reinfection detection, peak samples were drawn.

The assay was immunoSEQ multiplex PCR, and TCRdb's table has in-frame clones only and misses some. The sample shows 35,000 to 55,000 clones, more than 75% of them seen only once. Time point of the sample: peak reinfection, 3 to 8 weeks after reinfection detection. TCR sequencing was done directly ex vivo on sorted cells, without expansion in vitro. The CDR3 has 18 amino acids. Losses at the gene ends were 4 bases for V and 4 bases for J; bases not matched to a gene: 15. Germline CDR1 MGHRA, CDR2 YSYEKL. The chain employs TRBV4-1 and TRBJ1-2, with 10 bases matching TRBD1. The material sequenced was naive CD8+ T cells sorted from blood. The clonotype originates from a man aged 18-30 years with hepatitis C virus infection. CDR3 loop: CASSPPRQGAGRGYGYTF. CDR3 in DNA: TGCGCCAGCAGCCCGCCCCGACAGGGGGCTGGTAGAGGCTATGGCTACACCTTC.